This note documents a single TCR beta chain sequence. Its antigen remains unknown. The authors built TCR beta libraries using iRepertoire HTBI primers and Arm-PCR of CDR3 regions. TCRdb independently ran MiXCR on the multiplex PCR reads; one entry per CDR3 protein. The repertoire holds 400,000 to 600,000 distinct CDR3 sequences, about 22% seen once, with over 6% in the top ten. The sample is drawn from a study of regulatory T cells in long-lasting Graves disease. Findings of the study overall: Persistent patients had a count of shared public clonotypes (approximately 2,700) that exceeded that of new patients (around 970). Thyroid tissue went unexamined; only peripheral blood was analyzed.

The time point was: persistent/refractory GD, antithyroid drugs over 5 years with positive TRAb. PBMC-extracted RNA yielded the TCR library. This TCR came from a female donor with Graves disease. This specimen consisted of peripheral blood mononuclear cells (PBMCs), obtained when the disease was refractory, from a patient treated with antithyroid drugs.

For the CDR3, the DNA is TGCAGTGCTAGGGTGTACACTGAAGCTTTCTTT. Translating it yields CSARVYTEAFF. This chain joins TRBV20-1 and TRBJ1-1; no clear D. The CDR3 is 11 residues long. Per the germline V gene, CDR1 is DFQATT and CDR2 is SNEGSKA (reference sequence). V was pared by 3 bases and J by 3 bases, with 5 bases between.